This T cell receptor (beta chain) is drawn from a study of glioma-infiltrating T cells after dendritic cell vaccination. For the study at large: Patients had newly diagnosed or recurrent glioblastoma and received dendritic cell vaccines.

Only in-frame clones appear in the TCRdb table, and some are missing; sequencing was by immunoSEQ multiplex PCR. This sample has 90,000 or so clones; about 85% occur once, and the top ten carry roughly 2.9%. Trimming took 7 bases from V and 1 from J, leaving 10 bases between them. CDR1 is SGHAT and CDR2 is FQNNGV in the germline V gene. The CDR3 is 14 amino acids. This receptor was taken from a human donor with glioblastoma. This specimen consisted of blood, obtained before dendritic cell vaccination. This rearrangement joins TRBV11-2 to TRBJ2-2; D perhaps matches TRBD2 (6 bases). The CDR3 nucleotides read TGTGCCAGCACAGAGGGAGGGAACACCGGGGAGCTGTTTTTT. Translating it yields CASTEGGNTGELFF. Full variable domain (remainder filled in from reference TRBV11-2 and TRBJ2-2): EAGVAQSPRYKIIEKRQSVAFWCNPISGHATLYWYQQILGQGPKLLIQFQNNGVVDDSQLPKDRFSAERLKGVDSTLKIQPAKLEDSAVYLCASTEGGNTGELFFGEGSRLTVL.